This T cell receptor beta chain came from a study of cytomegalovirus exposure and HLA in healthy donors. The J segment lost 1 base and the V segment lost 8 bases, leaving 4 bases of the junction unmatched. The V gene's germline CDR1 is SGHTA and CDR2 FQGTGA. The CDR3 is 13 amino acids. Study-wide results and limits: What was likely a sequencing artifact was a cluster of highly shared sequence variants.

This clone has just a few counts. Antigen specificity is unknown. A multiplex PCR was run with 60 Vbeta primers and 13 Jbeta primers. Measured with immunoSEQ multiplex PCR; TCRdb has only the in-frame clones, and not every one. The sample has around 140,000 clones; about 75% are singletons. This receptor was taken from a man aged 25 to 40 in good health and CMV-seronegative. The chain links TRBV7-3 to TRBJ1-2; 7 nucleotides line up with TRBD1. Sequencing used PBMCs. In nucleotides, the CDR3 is TGTGCCAGCTCGGGACAGCTTAACTATGGCTACACCTTC. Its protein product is CASSGQLNYGYTF.